This entry is about one T cell receptor beta chain. Its matching antigen is unknown. This record belongs to a study of OX40 agonist ivuxolimab in advanced cancers. Study-level background: Ivuxolimab was administered intravenously to patients at 0.01 to 10 mg/kg every 2 weeks. General observations from the study: CD4+ T cells averaged fewer expanded clones than CD8+ T cells.

The CDR3 has 15 amino acids. Germline values: CDR1 SGHRS, CDR2 YFSETQ. The ends lost 0 bases at V and 6 bases at J; junction bases unmatched: 8. Generated by immunoSEQ multiplex PCR, the TCRdb table keeps only in-frame clones and is missing some. The sample has tens of thousands of clones; nearly 90% are singletons. This receptor was taken from an adult with an advanced solid tumor such as melanoma, head and neck, liver or kidney cancer. The chain uses TRBV5-1 and TRBJ2-7; TRBD2 matches 8 bases. Sequenced here: CD4+ or CD8+ T cells sorted from blood, sampled in a trial of the OX40 agonist ivuxolimab. CDR3 DNA sequence: TGCGCCAGCAGCTTGGCCGGGGGGGCGGGGGGCGAGCAGTACTTC. This gives the protein CASSLAGGAGGEQYF. The whole variable domain, filled in from reference TRBV5-1 and TRBJ2-7, reads KAGVTQTPRYLIKTRGQQVTLSCSPISGHRSVSWYQQTPGQGLQFLFEYFSETQRNKGNFPGRFSGRQFSNSRSEMNVSTLELGDSALYLCASSLAGGAGGEQYFGPGTRLTVT.